This TCR beta chain is from a study of blood T cell repertoires in COVID-19. Per germline, CDR1 SQVTM and CDR2 ANQGSEA. This CDR3 spans 13 amino acids. After removal of 6 bases from V and 5 bases from J, the junction contained 3 bases not matched to a gene. Source study methods: How many nucleated cells were present was estimated from reference gene primer amplification. The protocol was immunoSEQ multiplex PCR, while the TCRdb copy is restricted to in-frame clones and leaves out a portion. The DNA was the basis for D and trimming; V, J and clone size are from that table. Seen here are 200,000 to 300,000 clones, around 89% observed once, and the top ten hold 3.5% to 4.5%. Which cohort a participant joined came from the clinical history participants gave.

Sequencing used PBMCs or T cells enriched from blood (not recorded which). This clonotype originated in a woman aged 25 to 39 who had recovered from COVID-19. The gene calls are TRBV29-1 and TRBJ2-7, with 14 positions matching TRBD2. The DNA for the CDR3 is TGCAGCGTCGGGACTAGCGGGAGTGACGAGCAGTACTTC. This encodes CSVGTSGSDEQYF.